This is a list of T cell receptor beta chains from one sample in a study of control samples from healthy donors and cancer patients. Profiled with immunoSEQ multiplex PCR; TCRdb holds only in-frame clones, not every one. This sample yields 250,000 to 300,000 clones, of which approximately 80% are seen a single time; about an eighth belongs to the top ten. Input material: PBMCs. These receptors were collected from a woman aged 55-69 years with lung cancer. The CDR3 runs from the conserved cysteine through the conserved F or W. A D gene is named only where the DNA matches it firmly. Clone size is not always given. Where it is, it says once, few, many or a class for expanded clones.

many TRBJ2-7 TRBV27 . TGTGCCAGCAGCCGTGACAGGAACTCCTACGAGCAGTACTTC CASSRDRNSYEQYF
. TRBJ2-3 TRBV5-1 . TGCGCCAGCAGCTTGGACCCACAGGGCGCCGGCACAGATACGCAGTATTTT CASSLDPQGAGTDTQYF
. TRBJ1-4 TRBV5-1 . TGCGCCAGCAGCTTGTTAGGGCCTAATGAAAAACTGTTTTTT CASSLLGPNEKLFF
. TRBJ2-2 TRBV25-1 . TGTGCCAGCAGTTCCCCTCACACCGGGGAGCTGTTTTTT CASSSPHTGELFF
. TRBJ2-3 TRBV9 . TGTGCCAGCAGCGGGGGTCAGGCAGATACGCAGTATTTT CASSGGQADTQYF
. TRBJ1-1 TRBV5-4 . TGTGCCAGCAGCTTACTTGTGAACACTGAAGCTTTCTTT CASSLLVNTEAFF
few TRBJ1-1 TRBV3-1/TRBV3-2 TRBD1 TGTGCCAGCAGGCAGAACAGGGGCCAGAACACTGAAGCTTTCTTT CASRQNRGQNTEAFF
once TRBJ2-1 TRBV2 . TGTGCCAGCACCTTAAGACAGCGAGTAAAGCAGTTCTTC CASTLRQRVKQFF
few TRBJ1-6 TRBV10-3 TRBD1 TGTGCCATCAGTGAGCACAGGGGAGATAATTCACCCCTCCACTTT CAISEHRGDNSPLHF
. TRBJ1-1 TRBV9 . TGTGCCAGCAGCGTAGTAACAGGGAACACTGAAGCTTTCTTT CASSVVTGNTEAFF
. TRBJ1-5 TRBV5-6 . TGTGCCAGCAGCTTGGCCCAGAATCAGCCCCAGCATTTT CASSLAQNQPQHF
few TRBJ2-7 TRBV7-9 . TGTGCCAGCAGCTTTGCTGGGGCTGGGACCTACGAGCAGTACTTC CASSFAGAGTYEQYF
. TRBJ2-7 TRBV14 . TGTGCCAGCAGCCCCCTACAGATTACCTACGAGCAGTACTTC CASSPLQITYEQYF
. TRBJ2-2 TRBV7-3 . TGTGCCAGCAGCCCCCTTACAGACACCGGGGAGCTGTTTTTT CASSPLTDTGELFF
once TRBJ2-7 TRBV19 . TGTGCCAGTAGTATAGATCTGGACACCTACGAGCAGTACTTC CASSIDLDTYEQYF
. TRBJ2-1 TRBV5-4 TRBD1 TGTGCCAGCAGCTTCCGGGGACAGGGAAATGAGCAGTTCTTC CASSFRGQGNEQFF
few TRBJ2-5 TRBV9 TRBD1 TGTGCCAGCAGCGGGGGACAGGGTGACCAAGAGACCCAGTACTTC CASSGGQGDQETQYF
. TRBJ2-2 TRBV6-5 . TGTGCCAGCAGGTACACCGGGGAGCTGTTTTTT CASRYTGELFF
. TRBJ1-2 TRBV2 . TGTGCCACCCCCCGGCAGCTCTATGGCTACACCTTC CATPRQLYGYTF
once TRBJ1-6 TRBV9 . TGTGCCAGCAGCGCACGGACGCATAGCTCCTATAATTCACCCCTCCACTTT CASSARTHSSYNSPLHF
. TRBJ1-2 TRBV5-4 . TGTGCCAGCAGCTCCGGTGCGGTAAGCTATGGCTACACCTTC CASSSGAVSYGYTF
few TRBJ1-2 TRBV5-4 . TGTGCCAGCAGCTTACTAGCCTCTAACTATGGCTACACCTTC CASSLLASNYGYTF
. TRBJ1-2 TRBV24-1 TRBD1 TGTGCCACGAGGGACAGGGCAGGTTTTGGCTACACCTTC CATRDRAGFGYTF
. TRBJ2-3 TRBV10-3 . TGTGCCATCAGTGATGGGGCCACTAGCACAGATACGCAGTATTTT CAISDGATSTDTQYF
. TRBJ2-7 TRBV3-1/TRBV3-2 . TGTGCCAGCAGCCCGCTGCAGGGCGCCTACGAGCAGTACTTC CASSPLQGAYEQYF
few TRBJ1-1 TRBV20-1 . TGCAGTGCTAGTACGGGGCTGAAGAACACTGAAGCTTTCTTT CSASTGLKNTEAFF
once TRBJ1-6 TRBV5-1 . TGCGCCAGCAGCTTAGGCAGGGCTTATGGATCACCCCTCCACTTT CASSLGRAYGSPLHF
. TRBJ1-4 TRBV5-6 TRBD1 TGTGCCAGCAGCTTGTCCAGGGACAGTAATGAAAAACTGTTTTTT CASSLSRDSNEKLFF